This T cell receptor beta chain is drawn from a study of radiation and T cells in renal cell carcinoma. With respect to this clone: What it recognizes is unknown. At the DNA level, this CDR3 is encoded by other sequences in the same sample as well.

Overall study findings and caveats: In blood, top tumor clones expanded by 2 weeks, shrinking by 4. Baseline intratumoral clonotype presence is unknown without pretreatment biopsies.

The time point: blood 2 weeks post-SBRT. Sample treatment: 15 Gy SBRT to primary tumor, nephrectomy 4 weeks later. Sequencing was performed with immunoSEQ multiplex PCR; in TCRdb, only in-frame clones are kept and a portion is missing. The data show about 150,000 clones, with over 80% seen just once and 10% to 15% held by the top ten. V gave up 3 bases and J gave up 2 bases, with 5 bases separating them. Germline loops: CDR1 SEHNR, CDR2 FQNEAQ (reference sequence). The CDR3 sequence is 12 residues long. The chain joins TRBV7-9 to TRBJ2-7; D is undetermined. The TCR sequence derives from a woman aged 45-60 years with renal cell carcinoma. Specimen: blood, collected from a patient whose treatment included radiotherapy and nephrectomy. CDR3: CASSFLAYEQYF. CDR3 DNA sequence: TGTGCCAGCAGCTTCCTCGCCTACGAGCAGTACTTC.